This T cell receptor (beta chain) was identified during a study of cytomegalovirus exposure and HLA in healthy donors. Regarding this clone: The antigen remains undetermined.

Whole-study results and caveats: Confirmation in vitro established that a few CMV-associated chains were specific for CMV antigens.

Sequencing used immunoSEQ multiplex PCR; TCRdb keeps in-frame clones, though not all of them. The profile shows 140,000 to 150,000 clones, approximately 90% of them singletons. The V end was cut by 0 bases, the J end by 4 bases, with 13 bases between. The CDR3 has 16 amino acids. Germline V gene data show CDR1 as LGHNA and CDR2 as YNFKEQ. V and J are TRBV4-2 and TRBJ1-5; unclear D gene. The clonotype was recovered from a man between 18 and 35 years old in good health and CMV-seropositive. The specimen sequenced was PBMCs. This chain's CDR3 is CASSQDLPTSNQPQHF. The CDR3 coding sequence is TGTGCCAGCAGCCAAGATTTGCCCACCAGTAATCAGCCCCAGCATTTT.